One sample yielded the 16 T cell receptor beta chains listed below, sequenced in a study of Ad26.COV2.S vaccination and SARS-CoV-2 variants. Clones were sequenced by immunoSEQ multiplex PCR, and TCRdb holds only the in-frame ones, with some missing. The sample yields some 350,000 clones, 90% to 95% seen once. Specimen: peripheral blood, collected after recovery from COVID-19. Every receptor here comes from a human donor who had recovered from COVID-19.

The rearrangement links TRBV7-2 to TRBJ2-3; possible D gene TRBD2, 6 bases. This CDR3 spans 17 amino acids. V was shortened by 1 base and J by 5 bases, with 19 bases between the two germline ends. CDR1 SGHTA and CDR2 FQGNSA come from the germline V gene. The CDR3: CASSLDRVPGVRDTQYF. DNA for the CDR3: TGTGCCAGCAGCTTAGATAGGGTTCCGGGGGTAAGAGATACGCAGTATTTT.

This clone has just one count. The chain has TRBV7-9 and TRBJ1-2; tentatively, D is TRBD1 (6 bases). Germline V gene lookup returns CDR1 SEHNR and CDR2 FQNEAQ (reference sequence). The CDR3 runs to 14 residues. V gave up 4 bases and J gave up 8 bases, with 17 bases separating them. CDR3 loop: CASSSIRGPAGYTF. The CDR3 DNA follows: TGTGCCAGCAGCTCGATCCGGGGGCCGGCGGGCTACACCTTC.

The gene calls are TRBV7-8 and TRBJ2-7, with 10 positions matching TRBD1. The V and J ends lost 3 bases and 1 base, in that order; junction bases with no gene match: 3. From germline, CDR1 is SGHVS and CDR2 FQNEAQ. The CDR3 loop spans 15 amino acids. The CDR3 protein is CASSFRDRGSYEQYF. CDR3 nucleotide sequence: TGTGCCAGCAGCTTCCGGGACAGGGGTTCCTACGAGCAGTACTTC.

The chain links TRBV29-1 to TRBJ1-1, with D perhaps TRBD1 (5 bases). The V and J ends lost 7 bases and 1 base respectively, with 16 bases between them. Germline lookup yields CDR1 SQVTM and CDR2 ANQGSEA. The CDR3 consists of 14 residues. As DNA, the CDR3 is TGCAGCGCCCTGAGCGGACACGAGAACACTGAAGCTTTCTTT. It encodes CSALSGHENTEAFF.

The chain combines TRBV10-3 with TRBJ2-1, with 8 bases aligning to TRBD2. Germline CDR1 reads ENHRY; CDR2 reads SYGVKD. The CDR3 is made up of 12 amino acids. J was trimmed by 6 bases and V by 7 bases; bases with no gene match: 2. CDR3 in amino acids: CAITGGGNEQFF. The CDR3, as DNA: TGTGCCATCACGGGGGGGGGCAATGAGCAGTTCTTC.

The gene calls are TRBV7-9 and TRBJ2-5; D is perhaps TRBD2 (5 bases). Germline V lookup: CDR1 SEHNR, CDR2 FQNEAQ (reference sequence). Trimming pared 5 bases from V and 2 bases from J, leaving 9 bases between. The CDR3 consists of 13 residues. The CDR3 reads CASSVTRQETQYF. Written as DNA, the CDR3 is TGTGCCAGCAGCGTTACTAGACAAGAGACCCAGTACTTC.

This chain links TRBV10-3 with TRBJ1-1, with a possible D match to TRBD1 (5 bases). With 2 bases removed from V and 1 base from J, the gap between germline ends came to 11 bases. This CDR3 is 15 amino acids long. Germline values: CDR1 ENHRY, CDR2 SYGVKD. The CDR3 region has the DNA TGTGCCATCAGTGAGAGGGGAGGTGCGAACACTGAAGCTTTCTTT. Residues: CAISERGGANTEAFF.

The chain is built from TRBV5-1 and TRBJ2-2; no firm D call. This CDR3 contains 14 residues. V was trimmed by 0 bases and J by 2 bases, leaving 5 bases between them. Germline V CDR1 and CDR2: SGHRS, YFSETQ. CDR3 nucleotides: TGCGCCAGCAGCTTGGGCAGCAACACCGGGGAGCTGTTTTTT. The encoded protein is CASSLGSNTGELFF.

This CDR3 reads CASSLWGAGNQPQHF. CDR3 nucleotides: TGTGCCAGCAGCTTGTGGGGGGCTGGCAATCAGCCCCAGCATTTT. The chain recombines TRBV5-4 with TRBJ1-5; TRBD1 is a possible D gene (6 bases). This CDR3 region has 15 residues. The V and J ends lost 1 base and 2 bases respectively, with 10 bases between them. In germline, CDR1 is SGHNT, CDR2 YYREEE (reference sequence).

The genes are TRBV27 and TRBJ2-7; 10 positions match TRBD1. The J segment lost 1 base and the V segment lost 4 bases, leaving 4 bases of the junction unmatched. The germline CDR1 and CDR2 sequences are MNHEY and SMNVEV (reference sequence). This CDR3 comprises 15 residues. The CDR3 bases are TGTGCCAGCAGTTGGACAGGGGGGAAGTCCTACGAGCAGTACTTC. Protein: CASSWTGGKSYEQYF.

The chain has TRBV5-4 and TRBJ1-1; D remains ambiguous. The germline CDR1 and CDR2 sequences are SGHNT and YYREEE (reference sequence). This CDR3 spans 15 amino acids. Trimming cost V 4 bases and J 2 bases, with 15 bases left between them. The CDR3 is CASSPPPGSNTEAFF. DNA for the CDR3: TGTGCCAGCAGCCCGCCCCCGGGCAGCAACACTGAAGCTTTCTTT.

The chain has TRBV10-3 and TRBJ2-5; D might be TRBD1 or TRBD2, each matching 5 bases. The CDR3 sequence is 15 residues long. Trimming shortened V by 4 bases and J by 5 bases, and 17 bases separated the two germline ends. Germline lookup yields CDR1 ENHRY and CDR2 SYGVKD. The CDR3 DNA follows: TGTGCCATCAGTGCGGGGCAGGGAGAATGGGAGACCCAGTACTTC. This encodes CAISAGQGEWETQYF.

This chain uses TRBV9 with TRBJ2-2; D perhaps matches TRBD1 (5 bases). Trimming left V 0 bases short and J 0 bases short, with 12 bases between. The CDR3 covers 17 residues. Germline V lookup: CDR1 SGDLS, CDR2 YYNGEE. The CDR3 sequence: CASSVARRGANTGELFF. The DNA for the CDR3 is TGTGCCAGCAGCGTAGCCCGAAGGGGCGCGAACACCGGGGAGCTGTTTTTT. Full variable domain (missing parts from reference TRBV9 and TRBJ2-2): DSGVTQTPKHLITATGQRVTLRCSPRSGDLSVYWYQQSLDQGLQFLIQYYNGEERAKGNILERFSAQQFPDLHSELNLSSLELGDSALYFCASSVARRGANTGELFFGEGSRLTVL.

V gene TRBV25-1 combines with J gene TRBJ1-2, with D perhaps matching TRBD1 (5 bases). Germline loops: CDR1 MGHDK, CDR2 SYGVNS. V lost 4 bases and J 2 bases, leaving 11 bases between the germline ends. CDR3 size: 14 residues. The CDR3 region is CASSAREINYGYTF. The CDR3 DNA reads as TGTGCCAGCAGTGCCAGGGAGATCAACTATGGCTACACCTTC.

This clone was seen once. V gene TRBV7-3 combines with J gene TRBJ2-5, with D unresolved. V lost 5 bases and J 4 bases, leaving 14 bases between the germline ends. CDR3 size: 14 residues. Germline V gene lookup returns CDR1 SGHTA and CDR2 FQGTGA. CDR3 coding DNA: TGTGCCAGCAGCATAGGCCGGGTACGAGAGACCCAGTACTTC. Encoded protein: CASSIGRVRETQYF.

This chain links TRBV4-1 with TRBJ2-1, with 9 bases aligning to TRBD1. V shed 4 bases, J shed 9 bases, and the junction held 10 bases outside the gene matches. The germline gives CDR1 MGHRA, CDR2 YSYEKL. The CDR3 extends over 15 amino acids. The CDR3 nucleotides are TGCGCCAGCAGCCCCGGACAGGGGCTTGGGTTTGAGCAGTTCTTC. This codes for CASSPGQGLGFEQFF.